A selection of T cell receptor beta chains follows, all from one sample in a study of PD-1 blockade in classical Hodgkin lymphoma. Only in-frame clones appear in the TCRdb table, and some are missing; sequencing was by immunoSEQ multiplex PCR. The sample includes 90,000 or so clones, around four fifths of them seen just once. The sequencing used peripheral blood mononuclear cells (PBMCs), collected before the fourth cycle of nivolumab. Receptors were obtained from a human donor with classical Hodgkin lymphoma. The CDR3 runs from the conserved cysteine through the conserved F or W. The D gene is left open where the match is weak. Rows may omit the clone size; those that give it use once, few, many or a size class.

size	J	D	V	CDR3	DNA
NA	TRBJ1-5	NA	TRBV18	CASSPTPSQPQHF	TGTGCCAGCTCACCAACTCCCAGTCAGCCCCAGCATTTT
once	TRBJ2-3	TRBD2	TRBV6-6	CASRAGFTDTQYF	TGTGCCAGCAGAGCGGGGTTCACAGATACGCAGTATTTT
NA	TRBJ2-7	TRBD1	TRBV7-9	CASSPWDRASYEQYF	TGTGCCAGCAGCCCTTGGGACAGGGCTTCCTACGAGCAGTACTTC
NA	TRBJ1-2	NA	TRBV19	CASSIEAGFYGYTF	TGTGCCAGTAGTATAGAGGCAGGGTTTTATGGCTACACCTTC
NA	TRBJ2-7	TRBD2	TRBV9	CASNRGAGVGDPGEQYF	TGTGCCAGCAACCGAGGGGCGGGGGTTGGGGACCCCGGCGAGCAGTACTTC
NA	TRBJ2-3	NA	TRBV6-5	CASGLAMGDTQYF	TGTGCCAGCGGTCTAGCGATGGGAGATACGCAGTATTTT
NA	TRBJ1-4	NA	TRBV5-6	CASSLAQGNEKLFF	TGTGCCAGCAGCTTGGCGCAGGGGAATGAAAAACTGTTTTTT
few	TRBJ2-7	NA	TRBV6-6	CASSQTGLVAYEQYF	TGTGCCAGCAGCCAAACAGGGTTAGTGGCCTACGAGCAGTACTTC
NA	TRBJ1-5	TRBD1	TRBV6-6	CASSYFSDRVGQPQHF	TGTGCCAGCAGTTACTTCTCCGACAGGGTTGGTCAGCCCCAGCATTTT
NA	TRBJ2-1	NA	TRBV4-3	CASSQAASEVEQFF	TGCGCCAGCAGCCAAGCTGCGTCCGAAGTTGAGCAGTTCTTC
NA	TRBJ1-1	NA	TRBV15	CATSRDLIHTEAFF	TGTGCCACCAGCAGGGACCTAATACACACTGAAGCTTTCTTT
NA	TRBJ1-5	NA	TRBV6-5	CASSLRYSNQPQHF	TGTGCCAGCAGTCTTCGCTACAGCAATCAGCCCCAGCATTTT
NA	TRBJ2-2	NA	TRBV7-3	CASSPGMGTGELFF	TGTGCCAGCAGCCCCGGGATGGGCACCGGGGAGCTGTTTTTT
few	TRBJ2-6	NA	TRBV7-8	CASSLGFGAGGIISGANVLTF	NA
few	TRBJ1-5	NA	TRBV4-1	CASSQDGSPGNQPQHF	TGCGCCAGCAGCCAAGATGGCTCGCCGGGCAATCAGCCCCAGCATTTT
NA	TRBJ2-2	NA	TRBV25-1	CASSEFGGQSGGELFF	TGTGCCAGCAGTGAATTCGGGGGGCAGAGTGGCGGGGAGCTGTTTTTT